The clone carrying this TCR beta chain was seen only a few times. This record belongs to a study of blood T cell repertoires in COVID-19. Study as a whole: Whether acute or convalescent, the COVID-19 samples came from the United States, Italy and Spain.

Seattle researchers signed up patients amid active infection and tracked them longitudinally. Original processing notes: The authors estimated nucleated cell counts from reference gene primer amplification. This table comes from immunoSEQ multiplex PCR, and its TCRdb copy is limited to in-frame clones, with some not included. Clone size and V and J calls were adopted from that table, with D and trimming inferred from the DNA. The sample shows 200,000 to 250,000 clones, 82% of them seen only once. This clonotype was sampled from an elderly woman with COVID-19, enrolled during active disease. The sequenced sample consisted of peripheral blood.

The CDR3 coding sequence is TGTGCCAGCTCCCCCGGACAGGTGGGAACCTACGAGCAGTACTTC. It encodes CASSPGQVGTYEQYF. This chain uses TRBV18 with TRBJ2-7, with TRBD1 identical over 7 bases. CDR1 KGHSH and CDR2 LQKENI come from the germline V gene. The CDR3 has 15 residues. Trimming took 6 bases from V and 2 from J; bases not matched to a gene: 10.